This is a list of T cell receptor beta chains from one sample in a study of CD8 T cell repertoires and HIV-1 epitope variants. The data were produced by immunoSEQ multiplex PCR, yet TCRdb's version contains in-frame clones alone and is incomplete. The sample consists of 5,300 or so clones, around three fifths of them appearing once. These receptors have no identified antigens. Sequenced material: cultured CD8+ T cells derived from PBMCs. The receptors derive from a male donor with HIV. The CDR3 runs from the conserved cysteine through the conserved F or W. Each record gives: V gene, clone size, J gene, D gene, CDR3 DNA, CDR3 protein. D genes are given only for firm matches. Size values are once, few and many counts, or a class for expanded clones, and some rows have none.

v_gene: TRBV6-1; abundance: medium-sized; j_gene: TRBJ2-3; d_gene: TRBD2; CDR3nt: TGTGCCAGCAGTGAGACTAGCGGGAGGCCAGATACGCAGTATTTT; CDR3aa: CASSETSGRPDTQYF
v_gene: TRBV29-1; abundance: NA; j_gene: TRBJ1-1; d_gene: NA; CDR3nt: TGCAGCGTTCTGACCGGCATGACTGAAGCTTTCTTT; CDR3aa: CSVLTGMTEAFF
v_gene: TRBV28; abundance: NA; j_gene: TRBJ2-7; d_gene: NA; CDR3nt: TGTGCCAGCTCCCGCAGCGTCGGCGGCTCCTACGAGCAGTACTTC; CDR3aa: CASSRSVGGSYEQYF
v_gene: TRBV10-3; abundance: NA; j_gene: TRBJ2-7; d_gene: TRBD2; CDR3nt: TGTGCCATCAGTGAGTCTAGCGGGAGTGGGTACGAGCAGTACTTC; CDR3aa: CAISESSGSGYEQYF
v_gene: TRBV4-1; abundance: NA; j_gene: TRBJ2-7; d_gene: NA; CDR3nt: TGCGCCAGCAGCCGAGGGGGGCTAGCTGACGAGCAGTACTTC; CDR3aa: CASSRGGLADEQYF
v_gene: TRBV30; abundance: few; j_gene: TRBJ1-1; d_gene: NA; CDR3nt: TGTGCCTGGAGTGTAGAGGGAAACACTGAAGCTTTCTTT; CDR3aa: CAWSVEGNTEAFF
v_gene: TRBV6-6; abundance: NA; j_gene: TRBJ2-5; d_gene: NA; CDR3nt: TGTGCCAGCAAATTTGGCGGGGTCCAAGAGACCCAGTACTTC; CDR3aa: CASKFGGVQETQYF
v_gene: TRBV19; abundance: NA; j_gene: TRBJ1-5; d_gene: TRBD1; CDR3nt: TGTGCCAGTAGTGGACAGGAGTATAGCAATCAGCCCCAGCATTTT; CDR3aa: CASSGQEYSNQPQHF
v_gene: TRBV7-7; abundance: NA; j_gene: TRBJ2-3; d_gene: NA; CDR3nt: TGTGCTAGCAGCTTGGAGGGGTCCACAGATACGCAGTATTTT; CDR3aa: CASSLEGSTDTQYF
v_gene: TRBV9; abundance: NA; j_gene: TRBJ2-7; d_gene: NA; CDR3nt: TGTGCCAGCAGCGTGTCAGGGGGGATGGACGAGCAGTACTTC; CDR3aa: CASSVSGGMDEQYF
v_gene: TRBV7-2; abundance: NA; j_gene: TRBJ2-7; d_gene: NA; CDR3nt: TGTGCCAGCAGCTTAGAGGGGGACCCTTCCTACGAGCAGTACTTC; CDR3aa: CASSLEGDPSYEQYF
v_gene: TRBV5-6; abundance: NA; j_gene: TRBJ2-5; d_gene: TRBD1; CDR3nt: TGTGCCAGCAGCTTGGAGGGGGCGCGCGAGACCCAGTACTTC; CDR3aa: CASSLEGARETQYF
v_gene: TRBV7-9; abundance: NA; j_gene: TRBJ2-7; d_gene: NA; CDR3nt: TGTGCCAGCAGCTTGGCGGCGGCCTACGAGCAGTACTTC; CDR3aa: CASSLAAAYEQYF
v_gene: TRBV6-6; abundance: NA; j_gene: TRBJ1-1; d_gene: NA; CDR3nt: TGTGCCAGCAGTTACGACTACGATACAAACACTGAAGCTTTCTTT; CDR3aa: CASSYDYDTNTEAFF
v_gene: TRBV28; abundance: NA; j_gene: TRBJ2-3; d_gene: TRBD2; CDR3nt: TGTGCCAGCAGGCTCTTACTAGCGGGGCCCACAGATACGCAGTATTTT; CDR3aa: CASRLLLAGPTDTQYF
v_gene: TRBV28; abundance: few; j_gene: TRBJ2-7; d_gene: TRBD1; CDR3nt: TGTGCCAGCAGGGGGACAGGGGGAAGAACCTACGAGCAGTACTTC; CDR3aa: CASRGTGGRTYEQYF
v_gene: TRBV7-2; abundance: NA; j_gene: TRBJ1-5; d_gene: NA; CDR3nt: TGTGCCAGCAGCTTAGAGTTGAGCAATCAGCCCCAGCATTTT; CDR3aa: CASSLELSNQPQHF
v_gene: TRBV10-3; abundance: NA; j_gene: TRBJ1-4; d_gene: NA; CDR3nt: TGTGCCATCAGTGAGTCCAGGGGAGCGGCTAATGAAAAACTGTTTTTT; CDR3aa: CAISESRGAANEKLFF
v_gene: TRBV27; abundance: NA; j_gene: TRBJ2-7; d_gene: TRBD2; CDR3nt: TGTGCCAGCAGTTACAGCGGGGGCTACGAGCAGTACTTC; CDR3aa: CASSYSGGYEQYF
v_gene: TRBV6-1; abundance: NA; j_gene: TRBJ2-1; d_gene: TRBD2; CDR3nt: TGTGCCAGCAGTGAAGATCCCCTAGCGGGATGGAATGAGCAGTTCTTC; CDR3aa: CASSEDPLAGWNEQFF
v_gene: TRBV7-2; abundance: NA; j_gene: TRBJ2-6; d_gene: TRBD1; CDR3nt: TGTGCCAGCAGCCAAGGTCGGCGGACAGGGGGGTTTACTTTC; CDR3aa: CASSQGRRTGGFTF
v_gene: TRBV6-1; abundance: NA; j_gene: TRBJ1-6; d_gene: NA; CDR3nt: TGTGCCAGCAGTAAGTGGACCGAAGATAATTCACCCCTCCACTTT; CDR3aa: CASSKWTEDNSPLHF
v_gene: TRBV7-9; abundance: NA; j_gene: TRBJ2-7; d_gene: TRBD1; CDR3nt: TGTGCCAGCAGCTTAGTCCCGGACAGGGGCTACGAGCAGTACTTC; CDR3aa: CASSLVPDRGYEQYF
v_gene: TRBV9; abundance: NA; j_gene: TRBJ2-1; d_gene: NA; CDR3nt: TGTGCCAGCAGCGTAGGAGGTCGGAGTGAGCAGTTCTTC; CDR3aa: CASSVGGRSEQFF
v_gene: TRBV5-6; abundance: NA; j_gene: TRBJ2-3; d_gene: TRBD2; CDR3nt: TGTGCCAGCAGCTCGGAAGGACTAGCGGGAGGGCCAGATACGCAGTATTTT; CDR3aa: CASSSEGLAGGPDTQYF
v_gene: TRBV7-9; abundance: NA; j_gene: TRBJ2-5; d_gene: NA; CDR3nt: TGTGCCAGCAGCTCCCAGGTACTGGGAGAGACCCAGTACTTC; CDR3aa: CASSSQVLGETQYF
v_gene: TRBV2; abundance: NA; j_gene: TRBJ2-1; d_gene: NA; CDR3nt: TGTGCCAGCAGTCATAGCGTCAGCTCCTACAATGAGCAGTTCTTC; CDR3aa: CASSHSVSSYNEQFF
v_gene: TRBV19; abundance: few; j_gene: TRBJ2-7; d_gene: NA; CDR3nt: TGTGCCAGCCCCTGGGGGGAACACAGGGATCCCTACGAGCAGTACTTC; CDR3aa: CASPWGEHRDPYEQYF
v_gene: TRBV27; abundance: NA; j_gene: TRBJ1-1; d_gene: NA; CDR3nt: TGTGCCAGCAGTTTATCTCAGGGCATTCCCACTGAAGCTTTCTTT; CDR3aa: CASSLSQGIPTEAFF
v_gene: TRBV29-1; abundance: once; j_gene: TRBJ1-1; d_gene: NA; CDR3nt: TGCAGCGTTGAGGGGAACACTGAAGCTTTCTTT; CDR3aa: CSVEGNTEAFF
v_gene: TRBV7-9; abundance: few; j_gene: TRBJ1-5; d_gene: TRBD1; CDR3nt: TGTGCCAGCAGCGCGGGACAGGGGGCTAATCAGCCCCAGCATTTT; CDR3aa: CASSAGQGANQPQHF
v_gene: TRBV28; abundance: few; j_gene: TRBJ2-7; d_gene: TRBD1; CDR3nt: TGTGCCAGCAATCCGGGACAGGGGGCCTACGAGCAGTACTTC; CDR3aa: CASNPGQGAYEQYF
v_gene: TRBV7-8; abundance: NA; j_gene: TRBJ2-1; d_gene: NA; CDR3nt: TGTGCCAGCAGCTTCCTGGGTTCCTACAATGAGCAGTTCTTC; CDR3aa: CASSFLGSYNEQFF
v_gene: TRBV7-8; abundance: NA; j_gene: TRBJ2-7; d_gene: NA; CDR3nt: TGTGCCAGCAGCTTACGCAGGGACTTGGGCTCCTACGAGCAGTACTTC; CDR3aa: CASSLRRDLGSYEQYF
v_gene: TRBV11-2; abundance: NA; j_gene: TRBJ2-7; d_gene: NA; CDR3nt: TGTGCCAGCACCGAAGGACTCGGATACGAGCAGTACTTC; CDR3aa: CASTEGLGYEQYF
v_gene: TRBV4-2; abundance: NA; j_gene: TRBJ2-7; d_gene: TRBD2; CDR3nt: TGTGCCAGCAGCCCCTACTTAGCGGGTCAAGGGTACTTC; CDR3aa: CASSPYLAGQGYF
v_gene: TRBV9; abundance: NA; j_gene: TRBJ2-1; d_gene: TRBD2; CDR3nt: TGTGCCAGCAGCGTGCGGGGGGGATTTAATGAGCAGTTCTTC; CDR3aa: CASSVRGGFNEQFF
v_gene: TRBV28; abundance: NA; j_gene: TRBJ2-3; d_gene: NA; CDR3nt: TGTGCCAGCAGTTTTAGTTCCACTAGCACAGATACGCAGTATTTT; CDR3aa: CASSFSSTSTDTQYF
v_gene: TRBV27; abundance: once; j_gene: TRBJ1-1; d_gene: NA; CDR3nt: TGTGCCAGCAGTTTACCTGACGGTGAAGCTTTCTTT; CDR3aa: CASSLPDGEAFF
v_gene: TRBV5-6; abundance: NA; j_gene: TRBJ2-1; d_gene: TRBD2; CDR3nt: TGTGCCAGCAGCCTGGGGGGGAGCATAAAGGATGAGCAGTTCTTC; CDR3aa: CASSLGGSIKDEQFF
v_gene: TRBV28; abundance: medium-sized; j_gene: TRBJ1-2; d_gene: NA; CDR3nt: TGTGCCAGCAGTCTGGATCGCTGGGGCTACACCTTC; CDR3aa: CASSLDRWGYTF
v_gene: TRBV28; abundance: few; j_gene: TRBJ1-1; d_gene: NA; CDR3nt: TGTGCCAGCAGTTTGATCAGGGAAGATTTGAACACTGAAGCTTTCTTT; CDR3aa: CASSLIREDLNTEAFF
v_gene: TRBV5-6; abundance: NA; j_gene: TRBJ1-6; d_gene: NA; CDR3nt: TGTGCCAGCAGCTTGGCCGAAATGGGTTCACCCCTCCACTTT; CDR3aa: CASSLAEMGSPLHF
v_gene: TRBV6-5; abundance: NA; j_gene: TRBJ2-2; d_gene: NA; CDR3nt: TGTGCCAGCAGTTACTCCCCAGGGACCGGGGAGCTGTTTTTT; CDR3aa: CASSYSPGTGELFF